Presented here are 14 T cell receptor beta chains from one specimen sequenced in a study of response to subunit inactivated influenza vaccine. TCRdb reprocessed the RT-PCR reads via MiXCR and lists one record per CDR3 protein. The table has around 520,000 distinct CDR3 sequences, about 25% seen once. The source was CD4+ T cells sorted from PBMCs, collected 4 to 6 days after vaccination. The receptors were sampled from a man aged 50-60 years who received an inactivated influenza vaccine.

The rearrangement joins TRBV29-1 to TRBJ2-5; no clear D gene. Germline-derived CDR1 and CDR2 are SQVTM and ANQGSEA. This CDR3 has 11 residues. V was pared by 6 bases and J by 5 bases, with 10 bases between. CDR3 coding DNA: TGCAGCGTCAGTATCCCCGAGACCCAGTACTTC. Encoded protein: CSVSIPETQYF.

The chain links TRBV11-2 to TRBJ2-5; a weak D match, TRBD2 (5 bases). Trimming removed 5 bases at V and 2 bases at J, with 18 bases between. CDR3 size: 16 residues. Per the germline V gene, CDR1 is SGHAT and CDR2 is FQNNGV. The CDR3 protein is CASSHVGRTKQETQYF. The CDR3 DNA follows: TGTGCCAGCAGCCACGTGGGGAGAACTAAACAAGAGACCCAGTACTTC.

For the CDR3, the DNA is TGCAGTGCTAGGATGAGCGGGAGGGCCCACCGGGAGCTGTTTTTT. This sequence encodes CSARMSGRAHRELFF. The chain recombines TRBV20-1 with TRBJ2-2; TRBD2 matches 10 bases. Unmatched junction bases numbered 10, after V lost 3 bases and J lost 9 bases. In germline, CDR1 is DFQATT, CDR2 SNEGSKA (reference sequence). The CDR3 consists of 15 residues.

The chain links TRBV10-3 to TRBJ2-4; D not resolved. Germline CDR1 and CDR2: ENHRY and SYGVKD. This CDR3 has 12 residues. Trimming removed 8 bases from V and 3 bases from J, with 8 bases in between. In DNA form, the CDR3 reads TGTGCCATCGGCGCCGACAAAAACATTCAGTACTTC. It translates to CAIGADKNIQYF.

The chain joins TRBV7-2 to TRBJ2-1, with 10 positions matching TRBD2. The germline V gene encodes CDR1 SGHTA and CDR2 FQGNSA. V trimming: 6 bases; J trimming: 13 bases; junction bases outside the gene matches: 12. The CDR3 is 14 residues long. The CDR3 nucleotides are TGTGCCAGCAGTGATACACCGGGACTAGCGATACAGTTCTTC. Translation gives CASSDTPGLAIQFF.

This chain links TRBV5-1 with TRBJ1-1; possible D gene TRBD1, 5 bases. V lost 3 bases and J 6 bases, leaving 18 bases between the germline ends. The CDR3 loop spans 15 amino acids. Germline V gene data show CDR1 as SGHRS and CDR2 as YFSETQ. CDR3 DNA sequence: TGCGCCAGCAGCTCACTAGTGGGGGTGGGCGCTGAAGCTTTCTTT. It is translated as CASSSLVGVGAEAFF.

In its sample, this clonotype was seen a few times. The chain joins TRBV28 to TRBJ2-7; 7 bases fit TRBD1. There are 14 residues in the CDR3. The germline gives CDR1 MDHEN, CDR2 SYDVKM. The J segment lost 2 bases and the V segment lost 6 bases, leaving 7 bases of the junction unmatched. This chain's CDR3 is CASRRQGITYEQYF. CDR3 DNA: TGTGCCAGCAGGCGACAGGGAATCACCTACGAGCAGTACTTC.

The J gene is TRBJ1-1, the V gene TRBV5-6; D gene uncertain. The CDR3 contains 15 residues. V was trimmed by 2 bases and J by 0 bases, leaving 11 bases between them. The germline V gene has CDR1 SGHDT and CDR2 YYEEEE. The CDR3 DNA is TGTGCCAGCAGCTTCGGCGGTTACATGAACACTGAAGCTTTCTTT. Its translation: CASSFGGYMNTEAFF.

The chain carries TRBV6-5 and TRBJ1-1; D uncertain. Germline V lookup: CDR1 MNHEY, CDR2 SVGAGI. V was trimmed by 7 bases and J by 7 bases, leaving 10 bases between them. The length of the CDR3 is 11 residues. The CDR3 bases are TGTGCCAGCAAGAGGAACGGTGAAGCTTTCTTT. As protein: CASKRNGEAFF.

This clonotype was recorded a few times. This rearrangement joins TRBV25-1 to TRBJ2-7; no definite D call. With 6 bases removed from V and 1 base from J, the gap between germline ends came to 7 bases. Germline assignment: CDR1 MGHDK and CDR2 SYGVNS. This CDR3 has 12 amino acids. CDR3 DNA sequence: TGTGCCAGCAGAGGGAATTCCTACGAGCAGTACTTC. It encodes CASRGNSYEQYF.

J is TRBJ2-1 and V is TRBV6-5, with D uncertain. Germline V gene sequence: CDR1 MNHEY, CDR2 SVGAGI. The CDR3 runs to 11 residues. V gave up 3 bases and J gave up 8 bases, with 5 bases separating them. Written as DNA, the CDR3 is TGTGCCAGCAGTTATCGCGATGAGCAGTTCTTC. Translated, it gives CASSYRDEQFF.

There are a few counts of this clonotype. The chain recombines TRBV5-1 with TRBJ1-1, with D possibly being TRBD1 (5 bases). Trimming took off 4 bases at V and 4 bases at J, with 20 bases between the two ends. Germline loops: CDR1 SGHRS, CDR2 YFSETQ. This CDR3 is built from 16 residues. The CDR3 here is CASSQTISGSGTEAFF. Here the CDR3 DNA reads TGCGCCAGCAGCCAGACCATATCAGGGTCGGGCACTGAAGCTTTCTTT.

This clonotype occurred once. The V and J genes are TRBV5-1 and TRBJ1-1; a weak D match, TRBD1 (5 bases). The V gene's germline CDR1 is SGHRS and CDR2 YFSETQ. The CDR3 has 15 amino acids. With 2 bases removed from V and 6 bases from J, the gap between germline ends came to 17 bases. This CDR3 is CASSLSLGGIAEAFF. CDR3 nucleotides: TGCGCCAGCAGCTTATCTCTCGGGGGGATTGCTGAAGCTTTCTTT.

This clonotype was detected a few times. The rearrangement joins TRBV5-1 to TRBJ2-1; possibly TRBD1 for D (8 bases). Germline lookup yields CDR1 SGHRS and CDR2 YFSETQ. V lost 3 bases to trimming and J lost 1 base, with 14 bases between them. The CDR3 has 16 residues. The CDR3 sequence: CASSSKQGGSYNEQFF. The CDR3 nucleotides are TGCGCCAGCAGCTCGAAACAGGGGGGGTCCTACAATGAGCAGTTCTTC.